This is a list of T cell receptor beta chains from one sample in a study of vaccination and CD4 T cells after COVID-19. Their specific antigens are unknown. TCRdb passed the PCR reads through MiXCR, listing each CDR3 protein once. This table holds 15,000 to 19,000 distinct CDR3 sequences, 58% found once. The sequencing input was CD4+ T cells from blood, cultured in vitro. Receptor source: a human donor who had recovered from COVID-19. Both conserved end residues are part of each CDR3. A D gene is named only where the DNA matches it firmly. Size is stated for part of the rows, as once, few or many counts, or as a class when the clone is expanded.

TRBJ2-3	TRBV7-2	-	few	CASTPRDTQYF	TGTGCCAGCACCCCCCGGGATACGCAGTATTTT
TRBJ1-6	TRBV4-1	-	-	CASSGRGGDSPLHF	TGCGCCAGCAGCGGAAGGGGGGGGGATTCACCCCTCCACTTT
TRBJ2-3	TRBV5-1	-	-	CASSLHGVSTDTQYF	TGCGCCAGCAGCTTGCACGGGGTTAGCACAGATACGCAGTATTTT
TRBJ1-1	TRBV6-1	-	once	CASSGGRHTEAFF	TGTGCCAGCAGTGGAGGACGGCACACTGAAGCTTTCTTT
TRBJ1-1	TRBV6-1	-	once	CASREYGTYNTEAFF	TGTGCCAGCAGGGAGTACGGGACTTATAACACTGAAGCTTTCTTT
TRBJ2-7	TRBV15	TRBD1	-	CATSPRTGMYEQYF	TGTGCCACCAGCCCCAGGACAGGGATGTACGAGCAGTACTTC
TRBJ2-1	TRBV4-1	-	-	CASSRLLVNEQFF	TGCGCCAGCAGCCGCCTCTTAGTAAATGAGCAGTTCTTC
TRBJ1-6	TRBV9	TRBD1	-	CASSVGLGGQYNSPLHF	TGTGCCAGCAGCGTAGGATTGGGGGGACAGTATAATTCACCCCTCCACTTT
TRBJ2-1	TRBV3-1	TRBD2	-	CASSQGLAGNEQFF	TGTGCCAGCAGCCAAGGACTAGCGGGAAATGAGCAGTTCTTC
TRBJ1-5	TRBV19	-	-	CASSQAHLDQPQHF	TGTGCCAGTAGCCAGGCACACTTAGATCAGCCCCAGCATTTT
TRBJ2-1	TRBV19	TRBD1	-	CASSMGDSDFNEQFF	TGTGCCAGTAGTATGGGGGACAGCGATTTTAATGAGCAGTTCTTC
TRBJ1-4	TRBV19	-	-	CASSAHREEKLFF	TGTGCCAGTAGTGCTCACCGGGAAGAAAAACTGTTTTTT
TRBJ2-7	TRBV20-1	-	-	CSAYLALSGEQYF	TGCAGTGCTTATCTAGCTTTATCCGGCGAGCAGTACTTC
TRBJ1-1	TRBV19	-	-	CASSPLGDGTEAFF	TGTGCCAGTAGCCCCTTGGGGGATGGCACTGAAGCTTTCTTT
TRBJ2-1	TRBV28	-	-	CASSFTGSYNEQFF	TGTGCCAGCAGTTTTACGGGCTCCTACAATGAGCAGTTCTTC
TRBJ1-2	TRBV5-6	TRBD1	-	CASSTGGVRSTSYGYTF	TGTGCCAGCAGCACAGGGGGCGTCAGGAGCACTAGCTATGGCTACACCTTC
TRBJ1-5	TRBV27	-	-	CASSLGPGSSNQPQHF	TGTGCCAGCAGTTTAGGGCCAGGCTCTAGCAATCAGCCCCAGCATTTT
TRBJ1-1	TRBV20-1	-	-	CSASTDEAFF	TGCAGTGCTAGCACGGACGAAGCTTTCTTT
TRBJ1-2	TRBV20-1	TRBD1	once	CSAPTGALYGYTF	TGCAGTGCGCCGACAGGGGCCCTTTATGGCTACACCTTC
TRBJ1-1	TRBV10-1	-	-	CASRDQQGLNTEAFF	TGCGCCAGCAGAGATCAACAGGGTTTGAACACTGAAGCTTTCTTT
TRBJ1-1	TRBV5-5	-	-	CASSLAGRGGTEAFF	TGTGCCAGCAGCTTGGCCGGGAGGGGAGGGACTGAAGCTTTCTTT
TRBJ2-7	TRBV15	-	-	CATSRGGDSDEQYF	TGTGCCACCAGCAGAGGGGGGGACTCCGACGAGCAGTACTTC
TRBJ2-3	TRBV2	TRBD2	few	CASSERLAGTDTQYF	TGTGCCAGCAGTGAACGACTAGCGGGTACAGATACGCAGTATTTT
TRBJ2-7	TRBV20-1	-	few	CSARGLDRDGLAGSYEQYF	TGCAGTGCTAGAGGGCTAGACAGGGATGGCCTAGCGGGTTCCTACGAGCAGTACTTC
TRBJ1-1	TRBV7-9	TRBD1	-	CASSPPRQGGGYTEAFF	TGTGCCAGCAGCCCGCCCAGACAGGGAGGAGGATACACTGAAGCTTTCTTT
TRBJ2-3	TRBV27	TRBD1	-	CASSLTGQGYTDTQYF	TGTGCCAGCAGTTTAACGGGACAGGGCTACACAGATACGCAGTATTTT
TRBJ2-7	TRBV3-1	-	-	CASSPRQPRLYEQYF	TGTGCCAGCAGCCCTAGACAGCCACGGTTATACGAGCAGTACTTC
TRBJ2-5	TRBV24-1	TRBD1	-	CATSGGQGAAETQYF	TGTGCCACCAGTGGAGGACAGGGGGCGGCTGAGACCCAGTACTTC
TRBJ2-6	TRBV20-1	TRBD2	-	CSARHGLAGDAF	TGCAGTGCTAGACACGGACTAGCGGGAGACGCTTTC
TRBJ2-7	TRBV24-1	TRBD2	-	CATSDLAGGAYEQYF	TGTGCCACCAGTGATTTGGCGGGAGGTGCCTACGAGCAGTACTTC
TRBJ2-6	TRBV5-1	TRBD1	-	CASSLAQGAYSGANVLTF	TGCGCCAGCAGCTTGGCCCAGGGGGCCTACTCTGGGGCCAACGTCCTGACTTTC
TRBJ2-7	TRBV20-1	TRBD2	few	CSARDPSGTLYEQYF	TGCAGTGCTAGAGATCCCAGCGGGACCCTCTACGAGCAGTACTTC
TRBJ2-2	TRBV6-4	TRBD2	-	CASSRLAGGPSTGELFF	TGTGCCAGCAGCCGACTAGCGGGAGGGCCGAGCACCGGGGAGCTGTTTTTT
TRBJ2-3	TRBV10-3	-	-	CAISESRLNGSDTQYF	TGTGCCATCAGTGAGTCGAGGTTAAACGGGTCAGATACGCAGTATTTT
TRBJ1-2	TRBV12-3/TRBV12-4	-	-	CASSLGGDYGYTF	TGTGCCAGCAGTCTCGGGGGGGACTATGGCTACACCTTC
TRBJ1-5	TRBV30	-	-	CAWSKRANQPQHF	TGTGCCTGGAGTAAAAGAGCAAATCAGCCCCAGCATTTT
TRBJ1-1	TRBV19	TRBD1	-	CASSATGGTEAFF	TGTGCCAGTAGCGCGACAGGGGGCACTGAAGCTTTCTTT
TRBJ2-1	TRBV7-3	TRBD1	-	CASSTPGQGRYNEQFF	TGTGCCAGCAGCACCCCGGGACAGGGGCGATACAATGAGCAGTTCTTC
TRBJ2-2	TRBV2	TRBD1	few	CASRPGQGNTGELFF	TGTGCCAGCAGGCCGGGACAGGGTAACACCGGGGAGCTGTTTTTT
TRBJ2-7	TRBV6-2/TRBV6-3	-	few	CASSYVNVVYEQYF	TGTGCCAGCAGTTACGTAAACGTCGTCTACGAGCAGTACTTC
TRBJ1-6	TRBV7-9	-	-	CASSLGGGPSHF	TGTGCCAGCAGCTTAGGGGGGGGGCCCTCTCACTTT
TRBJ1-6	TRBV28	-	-	CASSQTPTNSPLHF	TGTGCCAGCAGCCAGACACCCACAAATTCACCCCTCCACTTT